Listed here are 22 T cell receptor beta chains from one sample, sequenced in a study of radiation and T cells in renal cell carcinoma. Using immunoSEQ multiplex PCR, the repertoire was profiled, and TCRdb retains in-frame clones only, with some absent. The sample holds 110,000 to 150,000 clones; approximately 82% are singletons and the top ten take roughly 23%. Time point indicated: baseline pretreatment blood. Indicated treatment: 15 Gy SBRT to primary tumor, nephrectomy 4 weeks later. The specimen was blood, collected from a patient whose treatment included radiotherapy and nephrectomy. The receptors here all came from a woman in her forties or fifties with renal cell carcinoma.

This chain connects TRBV28 to TRBJ2-1; a possible D gene is TRBD1 (6 bases). The germline V and J ends were trimmed by 6 bases and 7 bases, with 13 bases remaining between them. The CDR3 is made up of 13 amino acids. CDR1 is MDHEN and CDR2 is SYDVKM in the germline V gene. CDR3 in amino acids: CASRQGRENEQFF. The CDR3 DNA reads TGTGCCAGCAGACAGGGTCGTGAGAATGAGCAGTTCTTC. The full variable domain, its missing parts supplied by reference TRBV28 and TRBJ2-1, is DVKVTQSSRYLVKRTGEKVFLECVQDMDHENMFWYRQDPGLGLRLIYFSYDVKMKEKGDIPEGYSVSREKKERFSLILESASTNQTSMYLCASRQGRENEQFFGPGTRLTVL.

This clone occurred a few times. V usage is TRBV5-1 and J usage is TRBJ2-5; D gene ambiguous. In germline, CDR1 is SGHRS, CDR2 YFSETQ. Trimming removed 1 base from V and 2 bases from J, with 12 bases in between. The CDR3 is 15 amino acids. The CDR3 DNA is TGCGCCAGCAGCTTGACTGGCCTGATACAAGAGACCCAGTACTTC. The encoded protein is CASSLTGLIQETQYF.

The gene calls are TRBV5-1 and TRBJ1-6; possible D gene TRBD1, 6 bases. CDR1 and CDR2 (germline): SGHRS, YFSETQ. The CDR3 loop spans 14 amino acids. Trimming took off 2 bases at V and 9 bases at J, with 12 bases between the two ends. The CDR3 DNA reads TGCGCCAGCAGCTTTTGGGGGCAGGGTTCACCCCTCCACTTT. Protein: CASSFWGQGSPLHF.

The chain is built from TRBV5-4 and TRBJ2-5; a weak D match, TRBD2 (5 bases). This CDR3 is built from 15 residues. Germline lookup yields CDR1 SGHNT and CDR2 YYREEE (reference sequence). The V gene lost 4 bases and the J gene lost 4 bases, with 17 bases spanning the gap. The CDR3 nucleotides read TGTGCCAGCAGCCGGGAAACGGAGTTTAGAGAGACCCAGTACTTC. Translated, it gives CASSRETEFRETQYF.

The V call is TRBV9, the J call TRBJ2-5, with D perhaps matching TRBD2 (6 bases). From germline, CDR1 is SGDLS and CDR2 YYNGEE. The CDR3 loop spans 15 amino acids. Trimming took 0 bases from V and 2 from J, leaving 11 bases between them. The CDR3 is CASSVARGVQETQYF. CDR3 DNA: TGTGCCAGCAGCGTAGCGCGGGGCGTTCAAGAGACCCAGTACTTC.

Written as DNA, the CDR3 is TGTGCCAGCAGTTTATTGTCTCGAGGGGAAGAGACCCAGTACTTC. Its protein product is CASSLLSRGEETQYF. The rearrangement joins TRBV27 to TRBJ2-5; D could derive from TRBD1 or TRBD2 (5 bases each). Germline values: CDR1 MNHEY, CDR2 SMNVEV (reference sequence). The CDR3 runs 15 residues. Trimming took off 1 base at V and 3 bases at J, with 12 bases between the two ends.

This clone turned up a few times. The gene calls are TRBV6-5 and TRBJ1-2; perhaps TRBD1 as D (6 bases). Germline CDR1 reads MNHEY; CDR2 reads SVGAGI. V gave up 5 bases and J gave up 8 bases, with 18 bases separating them. The CDR3 sequence is 14 residues long. The CDR3 sequence is CASSNGAGARGYTF. In DNA form, the CDR3 reads TGTGCCAGCAGTAACGGGGCGGGGGCGCGAGGCTACACCTTC.

The chain links TRBV6-4 to TRBJ2-1, with TRBD2 as a possible D gene (10 bases). The V end lost 6 bases, the J end lost 5 bases, and 35 bases lay between the germline ends. CDR1 and CDR2 from the germline V gene are MRHNA and SNTAGT. The CDR3 totals 21 residues. The CDR3 loop is CASRDDDTGGASGLADNEQFF. The CDR3 coding sequence is TGTGCCAGCAGGGACGATGACACAGGGGGCGCTTCTGGACTAGCGGACAATGAGCAGTTCTTC.

This clone turned up a few times. The V call is TRBV7-9, the J call TRBJ1-1, with TRBD1 identical over 7 bases. The CDR3 is made up of 15 amino acids. Germline CDR1 is SEHNR and CDR2 is FQNEAQ (reference sequence). V gave up 5 bases and J gave up 0 bases; unmatched junction bases: 6. The CDR3 here is CASSPTTGMNTEAFF. The CDR3 DNA reads as TGTGCCAGCAGCCCAACGACAGGGATGAACACTGAAGCTTTCTTT.

This chain joins TRBV6-6 and TRBJ2-2; D is ambiguous. V lost 6 bases to trimming and J lost 9 bases, with 8 bases between them. The CDR3 has 11 amino acids. Germline V gives CDR1 MNHNY, CDR2 SVGAGI (reference sequence). The CDR3 here is CASSTDRELFF. The CDR3 coding sequence is TGTGCCAGCAGCACCGACCGGGAGCTGTTTTTT.

The rearrangement links TRBV5-6 to TRBJ1-6; TRBD1 aligns across 10 bases. J was trimmed by 7 bases and V by 0 bases; bases with no gene match: 1. This CDR3 spans 15 amino acids. CDR1 SGHDT and CDR2 YYEEEE come from the germline V gene. This CDR3 reads CASSLGQGANSPLHF. The CDR3 region has the DNA TGTGCCAGCAGCTTGGGACAGGGGGCCAATTCACCCCTCCACTTT. Complete variable domain (other parts from reference TRBV5-6 and TRBJ1-6): DAGVTQSPTHLIKTRGQQVTLRCSPKSGHDTVSWYQQALGQGPQFIFQYYEEEERQRGNFPDRFSGHQFPNYSSELNVNALLLGDSALYLCASSLGQGANSPLHFGNGTRLTVT.

This sequence joins TRBV4-2 and TRBJ1-2, with 7 bases aligning to TRBD1. After removal of 0 bases from V and 6 bases from J, the junction contained 4 bases not matched to a gene. CDR3 length: 14 residues. Germline assignment: CDR1 LGHNA and CDR2 YNFKEQ. CDR3 DNA: TGTGCCAGCAGCCAAGAACCCAGGGGGAATGGCTACACCTTC. Translation gives CASSQEPRGNGYTF.

This chain connects TRBV6-5 to TRBJ2-7; D gene unclear. The length of the CDR3 is 14 residues. Germline CDR1 reads MNHEY; CDR2 reads SVGAGI. V was cut by 6 bases and J by 3 bases, with 15 bases left in between. CDR3 sequence reads: CASRDRQGDYEQYF. As DNA, the CDR3 is TGTGCCAGCAGGGACCGTCAAGGAGACTACGAGCAGTACTTC.

The V and J genes are TRBV27 and TRBJ2-5, with D possibly TRBD2 on 6 matching bases. The germline V gene encodes CDR1 MNHEY and CDR2 SMNVEV (reference sequence). The CDR3 is 15 residues long. Trimming removed 5 bases from V and 2 bases from J, with 15 bases in between. The CDR3 DNA follows: TGTGCCAGCAGTCCTTTTAGCGGCCTTCAAGAGACCCAGTACTTC. Translated: CASSPFSGLQETQYF.

The CDR3 region is CASSSPSNQPQHF. Here the CDR3 DNA reads TGTGCCAGCAGTTCCCCCAGTAATCAGCCCCAGCATTTT. The V call is TRBV28, the J call TRBJ1-5; D remains unclear. V was shortened by 4 bases and J by 4 bases, with 8 bases between the two germline ends. Germline CDR1 reads MDHEN; CDR2 reads SYDVKM. There are 13 residues in the CDR3.

V is TRBV30 and J is TRBJ1-5; a weak D match, TRBD1 (6 bases). This CDR3 comprises 16 residues. Germline V gives CDR1 GTSNPN, CDR2 SVGIG (reference sequence). Trimming stripped 2 bases from V and 3 bases from J, with 17 bases between. The CDR3 loop reads CAWSFGRGGSNQPQHF. In nucleotides, the CDR3 is TGTGCCTGGAGTTTTGGCAGGGGAGGTTCCAATCAGCCCCAGCATTTT.

This chain links TRBV6-1 with TRBJ2-1; D gene unclear. In germline, CDR1 is MNHNS, CDR2 SASEGT. Trimming pared 4 bases from V and 5 bases from J, leaving 9 bases between. CDR3 length: 13 residues. CDR3 amino acids: CASSASPNNEQFF. The CDR3 nucleotides are TGTGCCAGCAGTGCTTCGCCAAACAATGAGCAGTTCTTC.

The rearrangement uses TRBV19 and TRBJ2-2; TRBD2 aligns across 9 bases. The V and J ends lost 9 bases and 5 bases, in that order; junction bases with no gene match: 7. There are 14 residues in the CDR3. Germline-derived CDR1 and CDR2 are LNHDA and SQIVND (reference sequence). CDR3 loop: CASKREEGTGELFF. CDR3 in DNA: TGTGCCAGCAAGCGGGAGGAAGGAACCGGGGAGCTGTTTTTT. Using reference TRBV19 and TRBJ2-2 for the parts outside the CDR3, the full variable domain is DGGITQSPKYLFRKEGQNVTLSCEQNLNHDAMYWYRQDPGQGLRLIYYSQIVNDFQKGDIAEGYSVSREKKESFPLTVTSAQKNPTAFYLCASKREEGTGELFFGEGSRLTVL.

The chain combines TRBV7-2 with TRBJ1-1; no clear D. Trimming took off 0 bases at V and 0 bases at J, with 5 bases between the two ends. The CDR3 totals 14 residues. Germline assignment: CDR1 SGHTA and CDR2 FQGNSA. The CDR3 coding sequence is TGTGCCAGCAGCTTAGCAGGCATGAACACTGAAGCTTTCTTT. This codes for CASSLAGMNTEAFF.

This clone was observed a few times. The rearrangement joins TRBV7-2 to TRBJ2-2; the D is unclear. The CDR3 extends over 12 amino acids. In germline, CDR1 is SGHTA, CDR2 FQGNSA. The germline V and J ends were trimmed by 6 bases and 7 bases, with 9 bases remaining between them. The CDR3 is CASRLWLGELFF. In DNA, the CDR3 is TGTGCCAGCAGGTTGTGGCTCGGGGAGCTGTTTTTT.

V usage is TRBV5-4 and J usage is TRBJ2-7; the D gene is possibly TRBD2 (5 bases). V lost 2 bases and J 0 bases, leaving 12 bases between the germline ends. CDR3 length: 15 residues. The germline CDR1 and CDR2 sequences are SGHNT and YYREEE (reference sequence). CDR3 amino acids: CASSFGGLTSYEQYF. In DNA, the CDR3 is TGTGCCAGCAGCTTTGGAGGCCTAACCTCCTACGAGCAGTACTTC.

The J gene is TRBJ2-2, the V gene TRBV9; D uncertain. Deletions cut 2 bases from V and 1 base from J, with 6 bases between. Germline-derived CDR1 and CDR2 are SGDLS and YYNGEE. This CDR3 has 14 amino acids. The CDR3 spells CASSVQLNTGELFF. For the CDR3, the DNA is TGTGCCAGCAGCGTCCAGCTGAACACCGGGGAGCTGTTTTTT.